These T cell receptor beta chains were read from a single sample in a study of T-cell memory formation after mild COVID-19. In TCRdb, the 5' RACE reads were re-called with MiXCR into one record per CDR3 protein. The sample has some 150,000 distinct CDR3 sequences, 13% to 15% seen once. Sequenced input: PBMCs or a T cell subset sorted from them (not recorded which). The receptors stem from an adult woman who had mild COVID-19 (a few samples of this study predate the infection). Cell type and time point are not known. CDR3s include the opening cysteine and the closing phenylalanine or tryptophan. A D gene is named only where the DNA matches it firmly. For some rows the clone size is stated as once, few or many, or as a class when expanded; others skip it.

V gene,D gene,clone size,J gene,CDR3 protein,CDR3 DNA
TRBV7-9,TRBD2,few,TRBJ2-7,CASSLAVTSGGPPSYEQYF,TGTGCCAGCAGCTTAGCCGTGACTAGCGGGGGGCCCCCCTCCTACGAGCAGTACTTC
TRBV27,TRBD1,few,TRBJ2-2,CASSTGTGETGELFF,TGTGCCAGCAGTACGGGGACAGGGGAAACCGGGGAGCTGTTTTTT
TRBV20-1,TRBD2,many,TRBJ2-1,CSAREGTSGSAIANEQFF,TGCAGTGCTAGAGAGGGGACTAGCGGGAGTGCCATTGCGAATGAGCAGTTCTTC
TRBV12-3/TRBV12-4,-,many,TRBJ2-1,CASSFGSYNEQFF,TGTGCCAGCAGTTTTGGCTCCTACAATGAGCAGTTCTTC
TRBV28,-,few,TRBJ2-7,CASSFRDEQYF,TGTGCCAGCAGTTTCAGGGACGAGCAGTACTTC
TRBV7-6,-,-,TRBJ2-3,CASSLDFPPIRDTQYF,TGTGCCAGCAGCTTAGACTTCCCCCCTATAAGGGATACGCAGTATTTT
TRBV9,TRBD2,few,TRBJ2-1,CASSGAPGLALGNEQFF,TGTGCCAGCAGCGGAGCCCCCGGACTAGCCTTGGGGAATGAGCAGTTCTTC
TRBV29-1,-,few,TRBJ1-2,CSVDLSTGTHYGYTF,TGCAGCGTTGACTTGTCTACCGGGACACACTATGGCTACACCTTC
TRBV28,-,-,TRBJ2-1,CASSLGGSPYNEQFF,TGTGCCAGCAGCCTCGGAGGGTCCCCCTACAATGAGCAGTTCTTC
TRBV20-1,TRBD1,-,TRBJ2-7,CSADGGQGSNEQYF,TGCAGTGCTGACGGGGGACAGGGGAGCAACGAGCAGTACTTC
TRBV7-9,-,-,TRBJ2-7,CASSSGRLASYEQYF,TGTGCCAGCAGCTCCGGACGTCTCGCCTCCTACGAGCAGTACTTC
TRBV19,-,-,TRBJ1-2,CASSGGQGYTF,TGTGCCAGTAGCGGAGGTCAGGGCTACACCTTC
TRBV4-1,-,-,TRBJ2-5,CASSLRVVLETQYF,TGCGCCAGCAGCCTCAGGGTTGTTTTGGAGACCCAGTACTTC
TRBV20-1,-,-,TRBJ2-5,CSAPGTYANKFQETQYF,TGCAGTGCCCCCGGGACCTACGCAAATAAGTTTCAGGAGACCCAGTACTTC
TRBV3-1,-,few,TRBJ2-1,CASSQDTSSYNEQFF,TGTGCCAGCAGCCAAGATACTAGTTCCTACAATGAGCAGTTCTTC
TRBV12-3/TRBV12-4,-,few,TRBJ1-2,CASSLDFGLNYGYTF,TGTGCCAGCAGTTTAGACTTCGGCCTGAACTATGGCTACACCTTC
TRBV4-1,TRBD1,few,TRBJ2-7,CASSQDPPGQATYEQYF,TGCGCCAGCAGCCAAGACCCACCGGGACAGGCTACCTACGAGCAGTACTTC
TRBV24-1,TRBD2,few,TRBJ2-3,CATSDGGDRGQWTDTQYF,TGTGCCACCAGTGATGGGGGGGACCGGGGCCAATGGACAGATACGCAGTATTTT